The sequence of this T cell receptor (beta chain) was determined in a study of shared clonotypes between healthy human individuals. Replicate PCRs from sorted subsets contained roughly 200 ng DNA, which is 30,000 to 35,000 T cell genomes. Clones were sequenced by immunoSEQ multiplex PCR, and TCRdb holds only the in-frame ones, with some missing. The sample has roughly 1,000,000 clones, approximately 78% seen once. This clone was found once. Trimming removed 1 base at V and 0 bases at J, with 13 bases between. Germline V CDR1 and CDR2: LNHNV, YYDKDF (reference sequence). The CDR3 has 17 amino acids. The receptor was isolated from a young man in good health. Some clones in this sample may be carry-over from other donors' samples. The chain couples TRBV15 to TRBJ2-1; either TRBD1 or TRBD2 may supply D (5 bases each). Sequences were obtained from memory CD4+ T cells from PBMCs. Subset: CD45RA-negative fraction. The CDR3 sequence is CATSRVSWGSSYNEQFF. The CDR3 DNA sequence: TGTGCCACCAGCAGAGTAAGTTGGGGGAGCTCCTACAATGAGCAGTTCTTC.